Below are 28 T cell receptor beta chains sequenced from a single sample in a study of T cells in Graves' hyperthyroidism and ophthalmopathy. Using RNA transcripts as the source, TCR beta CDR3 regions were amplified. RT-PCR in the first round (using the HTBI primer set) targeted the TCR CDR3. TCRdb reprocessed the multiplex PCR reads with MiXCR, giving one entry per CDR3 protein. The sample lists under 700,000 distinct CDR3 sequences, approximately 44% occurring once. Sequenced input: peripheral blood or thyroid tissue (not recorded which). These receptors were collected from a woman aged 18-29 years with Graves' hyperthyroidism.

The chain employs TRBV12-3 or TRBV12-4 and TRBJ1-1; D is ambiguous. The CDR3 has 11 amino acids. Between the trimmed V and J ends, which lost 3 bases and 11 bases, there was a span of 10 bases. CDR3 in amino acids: CASSFSQAAFF. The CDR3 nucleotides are TGTGCCAGCAGTTTTTCGCAGGCGGCTTTCTTT.

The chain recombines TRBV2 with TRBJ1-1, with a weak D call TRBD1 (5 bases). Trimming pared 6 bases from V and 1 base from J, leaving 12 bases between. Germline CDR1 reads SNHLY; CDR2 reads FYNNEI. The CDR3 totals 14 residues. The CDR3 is CASSAGRQNTEAFF. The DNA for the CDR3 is TGTGCCAGCAGCGCGGGACGGCAGAACACTGAAGCTTTCTTT.

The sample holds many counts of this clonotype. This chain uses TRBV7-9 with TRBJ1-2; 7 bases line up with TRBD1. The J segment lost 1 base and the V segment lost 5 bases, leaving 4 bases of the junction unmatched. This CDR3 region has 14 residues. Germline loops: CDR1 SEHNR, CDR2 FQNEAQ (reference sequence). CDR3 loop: CASSQPGGNYGYTF. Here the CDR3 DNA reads TGTGCCAGCAGCCAGCCAGGGGGTAACTATGGCTACACCTTC.

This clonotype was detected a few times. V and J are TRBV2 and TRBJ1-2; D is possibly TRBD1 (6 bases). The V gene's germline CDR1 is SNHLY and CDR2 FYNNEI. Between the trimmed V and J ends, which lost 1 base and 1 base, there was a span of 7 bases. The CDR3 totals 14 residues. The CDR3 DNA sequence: TGTGCCAGCAGTGAAGGGACAGATAACTATGGCTACACCTTC. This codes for CASSEGTDNYGYTF.

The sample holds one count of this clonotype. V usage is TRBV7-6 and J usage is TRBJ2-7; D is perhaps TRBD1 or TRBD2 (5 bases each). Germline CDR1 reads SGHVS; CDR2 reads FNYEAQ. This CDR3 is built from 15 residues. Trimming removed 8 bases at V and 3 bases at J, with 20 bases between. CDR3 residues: CASSPPRDGLYEQYF. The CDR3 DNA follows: TGTGCCAGCTCACCACCTAGGGACGGACTCTACGAGCAGTACTTC.

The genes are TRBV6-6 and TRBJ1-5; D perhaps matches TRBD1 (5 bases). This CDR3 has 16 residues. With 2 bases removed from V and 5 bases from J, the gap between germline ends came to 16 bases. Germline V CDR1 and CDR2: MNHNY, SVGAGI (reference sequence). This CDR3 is CASSYGGELGHQPQHF. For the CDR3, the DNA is TGTGCCAGCAGTTACGGGGGGGAGTTGGGTCATCAGCCCCAGCATTTT.

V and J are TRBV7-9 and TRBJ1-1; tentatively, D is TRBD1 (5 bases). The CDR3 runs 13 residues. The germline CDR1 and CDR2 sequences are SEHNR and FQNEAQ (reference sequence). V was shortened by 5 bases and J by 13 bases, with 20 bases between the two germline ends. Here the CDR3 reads CASSLGEGPLDFF. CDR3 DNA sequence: TGTGCCAGCAGCCTTGGGGAGGGACCCTTAGATTTCTTT. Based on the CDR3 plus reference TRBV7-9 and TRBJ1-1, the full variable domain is DTGVSQNPRHKITKRGQNVTFRCDPISEHNRLYWYRQTLGQGPEFLTYFQNEAQLEKSRLLSDRFSAERPKGSFSTLEIQRTEQGDSAMYLCASSLGEGPLDFFGQGTRLTVV.

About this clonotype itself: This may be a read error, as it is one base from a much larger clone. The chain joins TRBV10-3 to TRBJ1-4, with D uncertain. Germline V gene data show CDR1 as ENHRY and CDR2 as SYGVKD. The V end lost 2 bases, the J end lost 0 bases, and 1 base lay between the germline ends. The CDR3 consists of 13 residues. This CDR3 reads CAISEATNEKLFF. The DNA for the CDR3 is TGTGCCATCAGTGAGGCAACTAATGAAAAACTGTTTTTT.

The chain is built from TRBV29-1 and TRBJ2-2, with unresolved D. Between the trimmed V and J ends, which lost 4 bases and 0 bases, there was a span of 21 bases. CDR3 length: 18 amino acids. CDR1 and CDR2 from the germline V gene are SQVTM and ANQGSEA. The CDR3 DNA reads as TGCAGCGTTGCTCTACGCGTGCGCCAAGACTCGAACACCGGGGAGCTGTTTTTT. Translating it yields CSVALRVRQDSNTGELFF.

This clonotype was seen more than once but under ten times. CDR3 coding DNA: TGTGCCATCAGTGAGTCTGGAGCCCAAGAGACCCAGTACTTC. Its translation is CAISESGAQETQYF. V and J are TRBV10-3 and TRBJ2-5; D call uncertain. V dropped 0 bases and J dropped 1 base, with 6 bases sitting between them. This CDR3 is built from 14 residues. Looked up from germline, CDR1 is ENHRY and CDR2 is SYGVKD.

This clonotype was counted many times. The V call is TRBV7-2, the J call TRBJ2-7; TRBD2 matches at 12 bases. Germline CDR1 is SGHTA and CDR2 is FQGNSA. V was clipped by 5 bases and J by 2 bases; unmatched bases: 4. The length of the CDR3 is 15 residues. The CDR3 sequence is CASSPRTSGTYEQYF. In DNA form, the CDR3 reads TGTGCCAGCAGCCCACGGACTAGCGGGACCTACGAGCAGTACTTC. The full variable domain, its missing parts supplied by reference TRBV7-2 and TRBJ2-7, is GAGVSQSPSNKVTEKGKDVELRCDPISGHTALYWYRQSLGQGLEFLIYFQGNSAPDKSGLPSDRFSAERTGGSVSTLTIQRTQQEDSAVYLCASSPRTSGTYEQYFGPGTRLTVT.

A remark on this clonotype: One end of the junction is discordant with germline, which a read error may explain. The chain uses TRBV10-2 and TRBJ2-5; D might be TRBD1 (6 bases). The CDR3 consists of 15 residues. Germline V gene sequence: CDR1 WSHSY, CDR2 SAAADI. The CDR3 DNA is TGTGCCAGCAGCCAGACAGGCACAGCCCGGGAGACCCAGTACTTC. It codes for CASSQTGTARETQYF.

DNA of the CDR3: TGCGCCAGCAGCCAAGAAACGTGGGCGAGCACCGGGGAGCTGTTTTTT. This translates into CASSQETWASTGELFF. The V gene is TRBV4-1, the J gene TRBJ2-2; D not certain. Trimming took 0 bases from V and 4 from J, leaving 12 bases between them. The CDR3 contains 16 residues. The germline V gene encodes CDR1 MGHRA and CDR2 YSYEKL.

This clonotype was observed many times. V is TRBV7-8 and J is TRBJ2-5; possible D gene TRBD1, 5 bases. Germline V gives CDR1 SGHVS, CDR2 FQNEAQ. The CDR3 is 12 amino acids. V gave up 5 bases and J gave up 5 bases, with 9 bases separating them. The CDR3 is CASSRKGETQYF. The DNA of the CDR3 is TGTGCCAGCAGCCGTAAGGGGGAGACCCAGTACTTC.

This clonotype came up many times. The CDR3 nucleotides are TGTGCCAGCAGCAATGACAGGGCCGGGGAGCTGTTTTTT. This gives the protein CASSNDRAGELFF. This chain links TRBV7-3 with TRBJ2-2; 7 bases map to TRBD1. Germline V gives CDR1 SGHTA, CDR2 FQGTGA. V dropped 5 bases and J dropped 6; count of bases not matched to a gene: 3. CDR3 size: 13 residues.

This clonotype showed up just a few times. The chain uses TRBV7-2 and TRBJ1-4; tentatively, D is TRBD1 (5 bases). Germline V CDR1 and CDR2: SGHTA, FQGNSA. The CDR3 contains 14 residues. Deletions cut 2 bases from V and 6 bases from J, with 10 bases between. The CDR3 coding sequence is TGTGCCAGCAGCTTATCAGGGTGGGATGAAAAACTGTTTTTT. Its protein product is CASSLSGWDEKLFF.

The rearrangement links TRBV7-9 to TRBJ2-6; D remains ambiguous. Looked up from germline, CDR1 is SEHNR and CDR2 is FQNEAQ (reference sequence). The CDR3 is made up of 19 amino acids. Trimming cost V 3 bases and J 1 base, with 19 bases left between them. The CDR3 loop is CASSFPEGIRQSGANVLTF. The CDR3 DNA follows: TGTGCCAGCAGCTTCCCAGAAGGCATACGGCAATCTGGGGCCAACGTCCTGACTTTC.

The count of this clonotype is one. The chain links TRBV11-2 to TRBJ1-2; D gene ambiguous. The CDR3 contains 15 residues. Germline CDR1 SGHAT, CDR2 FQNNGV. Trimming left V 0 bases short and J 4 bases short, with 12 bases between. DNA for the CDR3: TGTGCCAGCAGCTTAGATCTTTACAGAATCTATGGCTACACCTTC. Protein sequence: CASSLDLYRIYGYTF.

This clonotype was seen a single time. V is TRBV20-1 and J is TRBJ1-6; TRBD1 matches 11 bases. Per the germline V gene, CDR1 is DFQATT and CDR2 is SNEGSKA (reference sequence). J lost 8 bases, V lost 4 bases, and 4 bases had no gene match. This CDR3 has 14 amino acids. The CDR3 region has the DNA TGCAGTGCTACCAGGGACAGGGGGGATTCACCCCTCCACTTT. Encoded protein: CSATRDRGDSPLHF.

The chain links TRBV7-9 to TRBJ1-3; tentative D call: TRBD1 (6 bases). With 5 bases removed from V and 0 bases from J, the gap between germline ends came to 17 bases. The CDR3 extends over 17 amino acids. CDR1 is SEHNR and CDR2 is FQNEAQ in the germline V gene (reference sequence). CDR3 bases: TGTGCCAGCAGCCCACGACTGGGGGCCGACTCTGGAAACACCATATATTTT. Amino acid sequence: CASSPRLGADSGNTIYF.

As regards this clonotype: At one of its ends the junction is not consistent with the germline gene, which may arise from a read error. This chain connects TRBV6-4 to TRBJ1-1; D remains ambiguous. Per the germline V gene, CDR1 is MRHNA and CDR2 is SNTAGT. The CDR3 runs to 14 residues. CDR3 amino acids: CASSYSPLNTEAFF. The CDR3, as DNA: TGTGCCAGCAGTTACTCCCCATTGAACACTGAAGCTTTCTTT.

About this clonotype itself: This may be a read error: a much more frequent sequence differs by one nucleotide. For the CDR3, the DNA is TGTGCCACCAGCAGAGATGGGGTGAACACTGAAGCTTTCTTT. Translating it yields CATSRDGVNTEAFF. The chain uses TRBV15 and TRBJ1-1; D is unresolved. V was trimmed by 0 bases and J by 0 bases, leaving 5 bases between them. CDR3 length: 14 residues. Germline values: CDR1 LNHNV, CDR2 YYDKDF (reference sequence).

The CDR3 sequence: CASSMDRINSYEQYF. The CDR3 coding sequence is TGCGCCAGCAGCATGGACAGGATAAACTCCTACGAGCAGTACTTC. The chain has TRBV5-1 and TRBJ2-7; TRBD1 matches 7 bases. The germline CDR1 and CDR2 sequences are SGHRS and YFSETQ. The CDR3 is made up of 15 amino acids. V lost 4 bases to trimming and J lost 0 bases; unmatched junction nucleotides: 7.

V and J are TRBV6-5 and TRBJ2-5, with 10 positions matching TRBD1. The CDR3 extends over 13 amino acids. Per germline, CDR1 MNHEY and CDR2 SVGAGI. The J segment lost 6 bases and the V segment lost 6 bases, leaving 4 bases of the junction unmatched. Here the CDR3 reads CASSTDRGKTQYF. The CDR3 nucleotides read TGTGCCAGCAGCACGGACAGGGGGAAGACCCAGTACTTC.

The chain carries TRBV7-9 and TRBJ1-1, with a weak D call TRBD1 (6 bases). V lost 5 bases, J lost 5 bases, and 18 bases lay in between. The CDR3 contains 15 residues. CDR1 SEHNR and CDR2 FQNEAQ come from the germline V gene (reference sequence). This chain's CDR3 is CASSVEGDPGTEAFF. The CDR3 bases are TGTGCCAGCAGCGTTGAGGGGGACCCGGGGACTGAAGCTTTCTTT.

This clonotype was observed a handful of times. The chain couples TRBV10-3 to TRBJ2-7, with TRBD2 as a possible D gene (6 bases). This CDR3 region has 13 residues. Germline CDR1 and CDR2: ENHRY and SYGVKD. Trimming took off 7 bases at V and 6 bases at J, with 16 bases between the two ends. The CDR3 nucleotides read TGTGCCATCAAACGCGGGGCGCCCTTCGAGCAGTACTTC. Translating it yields CAIKRGAPFEQYF.

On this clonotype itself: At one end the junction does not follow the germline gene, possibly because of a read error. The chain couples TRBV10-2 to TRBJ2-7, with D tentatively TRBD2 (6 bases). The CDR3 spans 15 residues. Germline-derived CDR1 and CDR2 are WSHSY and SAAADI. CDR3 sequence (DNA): TGTGCCAGTCTAGGTCTGCGGGGAGGTAGCTACGAGCAGTACTTC. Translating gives CASLGLRGGSYEQYF.

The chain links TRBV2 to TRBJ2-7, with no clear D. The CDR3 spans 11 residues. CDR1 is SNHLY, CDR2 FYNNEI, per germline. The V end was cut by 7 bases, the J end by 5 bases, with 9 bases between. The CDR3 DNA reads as TGTGCCAGCAATCAGCGCGACGAGCAGTACTTC. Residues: CASNQRDEQYF. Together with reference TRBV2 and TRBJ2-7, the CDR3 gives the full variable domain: EPEVTQTPSHQVTQMGQEVILRCVPISNHLYFYWYRQILGQKVEFLVSFYNNEISEKSEIFDDQFSVERPDGSNFTLKIRSTKLEDSAMYFCASNQRDEQYFGPGTRLTVT.